The entry below gives a single T cell receptor beta chain sequence along with its context. The data are from a study of blood T cell repertoires in COVID-19. This CDR3 comprises 15 residues. Germline CDR1 and CDR2: LNHDA and SQIVND (reference sequence). The V gene lost 7 bases and the J gene lost 0 bases, with 13 bases spanning the gap. Some clones are missing from TCRdb's copy, which holds only in-frame ones; the method was immunoSEQ multiplex PCR. The table lists approximately 230,000 clones, 87% of them singletons. Specimen: PBMCs or T cells enriched from blood (not recorded which). The chain has TRBV19 and TRBJ1-3; no clear D gene. The clonotype was recovered from a woman aged 25 to 39 with acute COVID-19. The CDR3: CASTQDGSSGNTIYF. As DNA, the CDR3 is TGTGCCAGTACGCAGGACGGGAGCTCTGGAAACACCATATATTTT.